This section outlines one T cell receptor beta chain sequence together with its context. At deep level, the assay was performed. The method was immunoSEQ multiplex PCR; TCRdb's version includes in-frame clones alone and lacks a portion of them. The table includes approximately 2,300,000 clones, 85% to 95% detected once. All donors qualified as healthy HIV-negative adults and had experienced no recent acute infections or vaccinations. The record originates from a study of shared clonotypes between healthy human individuals. The CDR3 runs to 13 residues. V was clipped by 2 bases and J by 7 bases, with 15 bases between them. CDR1 is GTSNPN, CDR2 SVGIG, per germline (reference sequence).

The receptor was isolated from a man in his late teens or twenties in good health. Some clones in this sample may be carry-over from other donors' samples. This sequence joins TRBV30 and TRBJ2-7; either TRBD1 or TRBD2 may fit D (5 bases each). The specimen was naive CD4+ T cells from PBMCs. As for subset: CD45RA+ positively selected. The CDR3 nucleotides read TGTGCCTGGAGTCTAAAATCCGGGACGGAGCAGTACTTC. Protein product: CAWSLKSGTEQYF.